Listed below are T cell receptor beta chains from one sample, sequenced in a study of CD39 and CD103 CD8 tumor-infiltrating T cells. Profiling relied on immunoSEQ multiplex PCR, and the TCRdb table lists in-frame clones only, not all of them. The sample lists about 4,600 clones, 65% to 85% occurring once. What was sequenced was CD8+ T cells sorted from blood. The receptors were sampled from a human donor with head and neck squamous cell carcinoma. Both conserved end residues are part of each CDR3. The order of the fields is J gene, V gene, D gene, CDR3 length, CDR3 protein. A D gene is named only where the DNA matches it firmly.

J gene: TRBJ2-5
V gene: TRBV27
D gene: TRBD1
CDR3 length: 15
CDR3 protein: CASSLSWTGTETQYF

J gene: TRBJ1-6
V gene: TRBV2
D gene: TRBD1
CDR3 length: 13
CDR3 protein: CASRSTGGSPLHF

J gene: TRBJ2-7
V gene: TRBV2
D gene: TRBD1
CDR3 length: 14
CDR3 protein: CASRDGQGYYEQYF

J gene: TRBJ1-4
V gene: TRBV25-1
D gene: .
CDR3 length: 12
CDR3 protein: CASSAQGAKLFF

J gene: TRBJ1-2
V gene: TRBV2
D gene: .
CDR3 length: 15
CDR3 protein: CASSGRNRVTMGYTF

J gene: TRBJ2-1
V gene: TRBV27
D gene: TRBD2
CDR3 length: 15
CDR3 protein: CASTPTSGGATEQFF

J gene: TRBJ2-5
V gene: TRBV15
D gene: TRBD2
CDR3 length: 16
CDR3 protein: CATSSFTAGEQETQYF

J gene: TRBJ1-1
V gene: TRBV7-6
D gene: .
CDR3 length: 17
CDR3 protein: CASSLRATEPMNTEAFF

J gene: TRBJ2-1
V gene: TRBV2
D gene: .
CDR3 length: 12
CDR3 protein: CASAPGYNEQFF

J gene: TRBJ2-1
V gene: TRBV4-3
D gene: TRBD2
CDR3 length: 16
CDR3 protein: CASSQNSGGAYNEQFF

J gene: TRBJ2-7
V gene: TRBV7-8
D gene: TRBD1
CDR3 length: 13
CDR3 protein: CASSVGQAYEQYF

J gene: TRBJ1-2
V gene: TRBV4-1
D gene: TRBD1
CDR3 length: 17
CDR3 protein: CASSQGQGAMIGYGYTF

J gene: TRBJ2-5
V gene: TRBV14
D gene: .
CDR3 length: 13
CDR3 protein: CASSRNRLETQYF

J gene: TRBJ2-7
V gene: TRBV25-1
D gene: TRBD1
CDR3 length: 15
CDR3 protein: CASSESTGTVYEQYF

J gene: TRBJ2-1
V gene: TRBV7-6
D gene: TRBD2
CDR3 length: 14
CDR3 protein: CASSLSLRGDEQFF

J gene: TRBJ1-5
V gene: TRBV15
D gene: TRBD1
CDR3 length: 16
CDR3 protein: CATSATPGQGHQPQHF

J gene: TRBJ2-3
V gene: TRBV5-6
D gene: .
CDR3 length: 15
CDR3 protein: CASSSARQNRDTQYF

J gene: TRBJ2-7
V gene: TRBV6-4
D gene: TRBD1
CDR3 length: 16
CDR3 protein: CASSELPGQGLLEQYF

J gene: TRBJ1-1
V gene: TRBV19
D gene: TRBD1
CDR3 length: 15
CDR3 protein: CASSPDRGRHTEAFF

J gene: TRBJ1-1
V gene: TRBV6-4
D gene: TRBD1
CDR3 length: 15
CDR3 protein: CASSKQGAEDTEAFF

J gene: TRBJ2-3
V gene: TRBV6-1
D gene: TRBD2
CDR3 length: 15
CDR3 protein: CASSEERGGTDTQYF

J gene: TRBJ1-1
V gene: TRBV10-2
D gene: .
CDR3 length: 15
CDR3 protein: CASSEESELQPKAFF

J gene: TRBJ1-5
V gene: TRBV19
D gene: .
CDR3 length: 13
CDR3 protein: CATQEGGNQPQHF

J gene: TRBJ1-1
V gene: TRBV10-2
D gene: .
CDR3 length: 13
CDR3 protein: CASSDRSNTEAFF

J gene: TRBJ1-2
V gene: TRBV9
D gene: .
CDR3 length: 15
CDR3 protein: CASSVGEGANYGYTF

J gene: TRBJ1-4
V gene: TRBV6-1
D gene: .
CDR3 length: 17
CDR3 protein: CASSENPRVQYNEKLFF

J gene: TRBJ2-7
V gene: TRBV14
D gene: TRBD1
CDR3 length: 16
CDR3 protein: CASYGQGHLATYEQYF

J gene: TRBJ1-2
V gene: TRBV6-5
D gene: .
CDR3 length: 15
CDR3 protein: CASSYYPGGADGYTF

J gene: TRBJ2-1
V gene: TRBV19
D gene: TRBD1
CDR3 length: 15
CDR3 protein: CASSIGTGVYNEQFF

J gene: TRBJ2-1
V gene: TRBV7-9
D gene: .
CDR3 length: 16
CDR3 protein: CASSLAISGTYNEQFF

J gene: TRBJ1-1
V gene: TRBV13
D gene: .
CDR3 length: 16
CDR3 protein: CASSLGFGQVNTEAFF

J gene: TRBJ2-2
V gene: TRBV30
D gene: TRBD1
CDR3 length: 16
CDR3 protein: CAWSVLETGPTGELFF

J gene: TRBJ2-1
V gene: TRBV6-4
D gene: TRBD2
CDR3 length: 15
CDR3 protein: CATGSGDSSYNEQFF

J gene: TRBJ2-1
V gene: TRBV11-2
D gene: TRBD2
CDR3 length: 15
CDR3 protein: CASSTGTSGVDEQFF

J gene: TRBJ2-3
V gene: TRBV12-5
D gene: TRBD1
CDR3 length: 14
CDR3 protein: CASGPDRGTDTQYF

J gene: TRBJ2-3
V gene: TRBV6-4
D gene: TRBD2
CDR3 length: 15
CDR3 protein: CASSVSGGATDTQYF

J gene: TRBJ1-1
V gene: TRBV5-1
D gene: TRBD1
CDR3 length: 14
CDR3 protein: CASSRTGVSTEAFF

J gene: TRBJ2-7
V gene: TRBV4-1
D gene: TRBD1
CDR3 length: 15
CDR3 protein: CASSLSLGQSHEQYF

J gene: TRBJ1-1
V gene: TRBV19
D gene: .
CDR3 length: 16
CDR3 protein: CASTKTVTDMNTEAFF

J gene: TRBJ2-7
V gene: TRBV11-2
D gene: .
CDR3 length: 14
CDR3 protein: CASRRHGDSYEQYF

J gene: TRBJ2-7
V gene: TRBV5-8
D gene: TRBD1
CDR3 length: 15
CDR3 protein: CASSLTGTGPREQYF

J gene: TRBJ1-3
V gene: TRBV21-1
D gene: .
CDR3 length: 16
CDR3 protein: CASSISRQGSGNTIYF

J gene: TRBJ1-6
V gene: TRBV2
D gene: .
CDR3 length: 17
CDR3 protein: CATYDMDSSSYNSPLHF

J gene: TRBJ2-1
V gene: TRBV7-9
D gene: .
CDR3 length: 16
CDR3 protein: CASSSVSGGTYNEQFF

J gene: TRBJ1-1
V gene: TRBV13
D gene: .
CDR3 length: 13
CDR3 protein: CASSGGQNTEAFF

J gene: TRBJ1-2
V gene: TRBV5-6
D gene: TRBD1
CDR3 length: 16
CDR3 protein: CASSLGAGGGFYGYTF

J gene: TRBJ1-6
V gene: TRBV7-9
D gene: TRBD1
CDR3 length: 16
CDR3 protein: CASSLGGRGPDSPLHF

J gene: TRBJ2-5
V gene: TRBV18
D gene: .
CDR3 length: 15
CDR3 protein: CASSPPSTGEETQYF

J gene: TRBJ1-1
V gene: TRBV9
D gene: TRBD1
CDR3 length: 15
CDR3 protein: CASSDPAGGRTEAFF